This T cell receptor (beta chain) was identified during a study of shared clonotypes between healthy human individuals. Study-level points and caveats: In this cohort, only blood was sampled, and tissue repertoires likely differ.

The germline V gene has CDR1 SGHAT and CDR2 FQNNGV. The length of the CDR3 is 17 residues. The V gene lost 1 base and the J gene lost 0 bases, with 14 bases spanning the gap. In the case of this clone: No antigen is known for it.

Researchers ran the assay at a deep level. Per the original methods: Filtering differed, since immunoSEQ gave only junction sequences and no quality scores. This table comes from immunoSEQ multiplex PCR, and its TCRdb copy is limited to in-frame clones, with some not included. V and J calls and clone size follow that table, whereas D and trimming were derived from the DNA. The table records some 2,500,000 clones, around 93% of them present only once. Recent acute infections and vaccinations were absent in the healthy HIV-negative adult donors. The rearrangement joins TRBV11-2 to TRBJ2-3, with TRBD2 as a possible D gene (6 bases). The clonotype was recovered from a man aged 18 to 30 in good health. Some clones in this sample may be carry-over from other donors' samples. Sequencing was carried out using naive CD4+ T cells from PBMCs. The sample's subset: CD45RA+ positively selected. The CDR3 sequence is CASSLGLLATSTDTQYF. The DNA of the CDR3 is TGTGCCAGCAGCTTAGGCCTCCTAGCGACGAGCACAGATACGCAGTATTTT.